A selection of T cell receptor beta chains follows, all from one sample in a study of cytomegalovirus exposure and HLA in healthy donors. Profiled with immunoSEQ multiplex PCR; TCRdb holds only in-frame clones, not every one. The sample has more than 80,000 clones; over 70% are singletons. The sequenced sample was PBMCs. Receptors were obtained from a female donor in good health and CMV-seronegative. The CDR3 runs from the conserved cysteine through the conserved F or W. The D gene is left open where the match is weak. The size entry is marked missing in some rows and otherwise reads once, few, many or a size class.

V,J,size,D,CDR3,DNA
TRBV9,TRBJ2-1,.,TRBD2,CASSVTSGGYNEQFF,TGTGCCAGCAGCGTGACTAGCGGGGGATACAATGAGCAGTTCTTC
TRBV29-1,TRBJ2-2,.,.,CSVGAGTNTGELFF,TGCAGCGTTGGGGCGGGCACGAACACCGGGGAGCTGTTTTTT
TRBV5-1,TRBJ2-1,.,TRBD2,CASSLERGAYNEQFF,TGCGCCAGCAGCTTGGAGCGGGGTGCGTACAATGAGCAGTTCTTC
TRBV4-1,TRBJ1-2,.,.,CASSHPGAGYTF,TGCGCCAGCAGCCATCCAGGGGCTGGCTACACCTTC
TRBV9,TRBJ2-2,.,.,CASSVGDRENTGELFF,TGTGCCAGCAGCGTAGGAGACAGAGAGAACACCGGGGAGCTGTTTTTT
TRBV6-5,TRBJ1-2,.,.,CASSYYGGVGGYTF,TGTGCCAGCAGTTACTACGGGGGAGTGGGCGGCTACACCTTC
TRBV10-2,TRBJ1-2,.,TRBD1,CASSLPGGGYTF,TGCGCCAGCAGTCTTCCAGGGGGTGGCTACACCTTC
TRBV5-1,TRBJ2-5,.,TRBD2,CASSLSPRELQTQYF,TGCGCCAGCAGCTTGAGTCCGCGGGAGTTACAGACCCAGTACTTC
TRBV6-6,TRBJ2-7,.,TRBD2,CASSYSSGSQYEQYF,TGTGCCAGCAGTTACTCTAGCGGGAGTCAGTACGAGCAGTACTTC
TRBV11-2,TRBJ2-5,once,.,CASSRGQTPQETQYF,TGTGCCAGCAGCCGCGGACAGACTCCCCAAGAGACCCAGTACTTC
TRBV9,TRBJ1-2,few,.,CASSVATGTYGYTF,TGTGCCAGCAGCGTAGCGACAGGAACCTATGGCTACACCTTC
TRBV4-1,TRBJ2-7,.,.,CASSPIRRPYEQYF,TGCGCCAGCAGCCCCATTAGGAGGCCCTACGAGCAGTACTTC
TRBV6-1,TRBJ2-2,.,.,CASSETRGRKNTGELFF,TGTGCCAGCAGTGAAACGCGGGGGCGGAAGAACACCGGGGAGCTGTTTTTT
TRBV27,TRBJ2-2,.,.,CASSFIGRGTGELFF,TGTGCCAGCAGTTTTATAGGGAGAGGAACCGGGGAGCTGTTTTTT
TRBV6-1,TRBJ2-1,.,.,CASSVTARNERFF,TGTGCCAGCAGTGTTACCGCACGGAATGAGCGGTTCTTC
TRBV5-6,TRBJ1-2,.,TRBD1,CVKTGQGINYGYTF,TGTGTCAAGACGGGACAGGGAATTAACTATGGCTACACCTTC
TRBV5-1,TRBJ2-1,.,TRBD2,CASSLASGSEQFF,TGCGCCAGCAGCTTGGCCAGCGGGAGTGAGCAGTTCTTC
TRBV2,TRBJ2-7,once,.,CASSAGLEQYF,TGTGCCAGCAGCGCAGGGCTAGAGCAGTACTTC
TRBV28,TRBJ2-3,.,.,CASNRPLWGDTDTQYF,TGTGCCAGCAATCGCCCTTTGTGGGGGGACACAGATACGCAGTATTTT
TRBV7-2,TRBJ1-5,.,.,CASREGGGYQPQHF,TGTGCTTCCAGGGAGGGCGGGGGCTATCAGCCCCAGCATTTT
TRBV7-9,TRBJ2-5,.,TRBD2,CASSFATSGRAGETQYF,TGTGCCAGCAGCTTTGCGACTAGCGGGAGGGCCGGAGAGACCCAGTACTTC
TRBV30,TRBJ2-5,.,TRBD2,CAWKKGLAGQVETQYF,TGTGCCTGGAAAAAGGGGCTAGCGGGACAAGTAGAGACCCAGTACTTC
TRBV2,TRBJ1-1,few,TRBD1,CASTQDRGNTEAFF,TGTGCCAGCACCCAGGACAGGGGGAACACTGAAGCTTTCTTT
TRBV28,TRBJ1-4,few,.,CASSAPEIWAGGEKLFF,TGTGCCAGCAGCGCTCCCGAAATATGGGCCGGGGGGGAAAAACTGTTTTTT
TRBV4-2,TRBJ2-1,.,.,CASSPLSLESVYNEQFF,TGTGCCAGCAGCCCTCTGTCCTTGGAGTCCGTCTACAATGAGCAGTTCTTC
TRBV28,TRBJ2-2,.,.,CASTLGGPGELFF,TGTGCCAGCACCCTTGGGGGCCCCGGGGAGCTGTTTTTT
TRBV29-1,TRBJ2-5,.,.,CSVGGETGLAQYF,TGCAGCGTTGGGGGGGAGACCGGTTTGGCCCAGTACTTC
TRBV19,TRBJ1-2,.,TRBD1,CASSRASGTGPTYGYTF,TGTGCCAGTAGTAGAGCTTCTGGGACAGGGCCCACCTATGGCTACACCTTC
TRBV25-1,TRBJ2-3,.,TRBD1,CASSPGTGVGDTQYF,TGTGCCAGCAGTCCCGGGACAGGGGTGGGAGATACGCAGTATTTT
TRBV6-6,TRBJ1-1,once,TRBD1,CASTTGGTEAFF,TGTGCCAGTACCACAGGGGGCACTGAAGCTTTCTTT
TRBV7-2,TRBJ2-3,.,.,CASTAAFITDTQYF,TGTGCCAGCACCGCGGCGTTTATCACAGATACGCAGTATTTT
TRBV27,TRBJ2-3,once,TRBD1,CASSSSRTGYADTQYF,TGTGCCAGCAGTTCGAGCCGGACAGGGTACGCAGATACGCAGTATTTT
TRBV14,TRBJ1-2,.,.,CASSQDRSGVDGYTF,TGTGCCAGCAGCCAAGATCGGTCAGGGGTCGATGGCTACACCTTC
TRBV6-5,TRBJ2-5,few,TRBD1,CASFTGTEETQYF,TGTGCCAGTTTTACAGGGACAGAAGAGACCCAGTACTTC
TRBV5-1,TRBJ2-2,.,TRBD1,CASSRFGQGVTGELFF,TGCGCCAGCAGCCGGTTTGGACAGGGGGTTACCGGGGAGCTGTTTTTT
TRBV11-3,TRBJ2-1,few,.,CASSFQAGEQFF,TGTGCCAGCAGCTTCCAGGCGGGTGAGCAGTTCTTC
TRBV27,TRBJ2-3,.,TRBD2,CASSFLFGGRARSTDTQYF,TGTGCCAGCAGTTTTCTTTTCGGCGGGAGGGCCCGGAGCACAGATACGCAGTATTTT
TRBV28,TRBJ1-2,.,.,CASSLIVGGTYGYTF,TGTGCCAGCAGTTTAATCGTGGGGGGAACCTATGGCTACACCTTC
TRBV5-1,TRBJ2-1,.,TRBD2,CASSSPGLGSEQFF,TGCGCCAGCAGCTCACCGGGACTAGGGAGTGAGCAGTTCTTC
TRBV5-5,TRBJ1-6,.,.,CASSFKRGKASPLHF,TGTGCCAGCAGCTTCAAGAGGGGGAAGGCTTCACCCCTCCACTTT
TRBV4-3,TRBJ2-1,.,TRBD1,CASSRPGQGLNEQFF,TGCGCCAGCAGCCGACCGGGACAGGGTTTAAATGAGCAGTTCTTC
TRBV9,TRBJ2-2,.,.,CASSVGLGLPHGELFF,TGTGCCAGCAGCGTAGGATTGGGACTCCCCCACGGGGAGCTGTTTTTT
TRBV2,TRBJ1-3,.,.,CASSGATGRSGNTIYF,TGTGCCAGCAGTGGAGCAACAGGGCGTAGCGGAAACACCATATATTTT
TRBV29-1,TRBJ2-4,.,TRBD2,CSVEVPGLAGVVAKNIQYF,TGCAGCGTTGAAGTACCGGGACTAGCGGGAGTTGTGGCCAAAAACATTCAGTACTTC
TRBV2,TRBJ2-7,.,.,CATKGESEQYF,TGTGCCACCAAAGGGGAAAGCGAGCAGTACTTC
TRBV10-3,TRBJ1-1,few,.,CAISNGAEAFF,TGTGCCATCAGTAACGGGGCTGAAGCTTTCTTT
TRBV16,TRBJ2-1,.,.,CASSRDTEQFF,TGTGCCAGCAGCCGGGACACTGAGCAGTTCTTC
TRBV21-1,TRBJ1-5,.,.,CASSTPRLAKHF,TGTGCCAGCAGCACCCCCAGGTTGGCTAAGCATTTT
TRBV5-4,TRBJ2-5,.,TRBD2,CASSPSGGRFQETQYF,TGTGCCAGCAGCCCGAGCGGGGGGAGATTCCAAGAGACCCAGTACTTC
TRBV9,TRBJ2-1,.,TRBD2,CASSVVPAGAGGNEQFF,TGTGCCAGCAGCGTAGTTCCAGCGGGAGCCGGGGGCAATGAGCAGTTCTTC
TRBV5-1,TRBJ2-5,.,.,CASSLIGATQYF,TGCGCCAGCAGCTTAATTGGGGCAACCCAGTACTTC
TRBV29-1,TRBJ2-6,.,.,CSADISSSGANVLTF,TGCAGCGCTGACATCTCTAGCTCTGGGGCCAACGTCCTGACTTTC
TRBV7-8,TRBJ2-1,.,TRBD2,CASSLGLSGSRGDEQFF,TGTGCCAGCAGCTTAGGCTTGAGCGGGAGCAGGGGTGATGAGCAGTTCTTC
TRBV27,TRBJ2-7,.,TRBD2,CASSFGTSGNYEQYF,TGTGCCAGCAGTTTCGGGACTAGCGGAAACTACGAGCAGTACTTC